Here is one T cell receptor beta chain with its context. Seattle enrolled patients during active infection and tracked them longitudinally. The entry originates in a study of blood T cell repertoires in COVID-19. About the study: Donors in the United States, Italy and Spain gave samples during acute or convalescent COVID-19.

This CDR3 is 11 amino acids long. The germline CDR1 and CDR2 sequences are SGHVS and FNYEAQ. V lost 1 base and J lost 11, with 6 bases in between. The method was immunoSEQ multiplex PCR; TCRdb's version includes in-frame clones alone and lacks a portion of them. The data show about 130,000 clones, 80% to 95% seen once. The chain couples TRBV7-6 to TRBJ1-5; no firm D call. The sequence was collected from a man aged 50 to 59 with COVID-19, enrolled during active disease. Sequenced material: peripheral blood. CDR3 loop: CASSLDGAQHF. DNA of the CDR3: TGTGCCAGCAGCTTAGACGGGGCCCAGCATTTT.